These 16 T cell receptor beta chains came from one sample sequenced in a study of beta chain features in type 1 diabetes. Study-wide findings and caveats: TCRB CDR3s from Type 1 diabetes patients were moderately but significantly shorter in all four CD4+ subsets.

Expressed TCRB transcripts were sequenced because the entire RNA isolate underwent reverse transcription. The repertoire was sequenced with immunoSEQ multiplex PCR; TCRdb's copy has only in-frame clones and lacks some. Of a few hundred thousand clones listed, about 15% are singletons. Antigens for these TCRs are unknown. The specimen sequenced was naive CD4+ T cells from blood. Source of these receptors: a man in his thirties or forties with type 1 diabetes.

The gene calls are TRBV19 and TRBJ2-5; 16 bases match TRBD2. Trimming at V came to 4 bases and at J to 4 bases, leaving 6 bases not matched to a gene. This CDR3 contains 17 residues. Germline V gene data show CDR1 as LNHDA and CDR2 as SQIVND (reference sequence). The CDR3: CASSTAGLAGGRETQYF. For the CDR3, the DNA is TGTGCCAGTAGTACAGCGGGACTAGCGGGGGGGAGAGAGACCCAGTACTTC.

This clone was found a few times. The genes are TRBV2 and TRBJ1-4; 8 bases are a match to TRBD1. The CDR3 spans 14 residues. In germline, CDR1 is SNHLY, CDR2 FYNNEI. V dropped 6 bases and J dropped 3; count of bases not matched to a gene: 3. The DNA of the CDR3 is TGTGCCAGCAGGAGGACAGGGCCTAATGAAAAACTGTTTTTT. Translating gives CASRRTGPNEKLFF.

The chain joins TRBV7-2 to TRBJ2-1, with 9 bases lining up with TRBD2. Per the germline V gene, CDR1 is SGHTA and CDR2 is FQGNSA. Trimming cost V 10 bases and J 8 bases; bases outside gene matches: 9. The CDR3 length is 13 residues. The CDR3 loop is CATTAGGEDEQFF. The CDR3, as DNA: TGTGCCACCACAGCGGGAGGAGAGGATGAGCAGTTCTTC.

The CDR3 protein is CAWSTGTYVYEQYF. Written as DNA, the CDR3 is TGTGCCTGGAGCACCGGGACTTACGTCTACGAGCAGTACTTC. The rearrangement uses TRBV30 and TRBJ2-7; the D gene is possibly TRBD2 (6 bases). The germline gives CDR1 GTSNPN, CDR2 SVGIG (reference sequence). This CDR3 spans 14 amino acids. The germline V and J ends were trimmed by 3 bases and 3 bases, with 15 bases remaining between them.

This clone was recorded a few times. V and J are TRBV6-5 and TRBJ1-2, with D possibly TRBD1 on 6 matching bases. The CDR3 has 14 residues. Trimming stripped 5 bases from V and 0 bases from J, with 10 bases between. The germline V gene encodes CDR1 MNHEY and CDR2 SVGAGI. The CDR3 nucleotides are TGTGCCAGCAGTGCTGGGACAACTAACTATGGCTACACCTTC. Its translation is CASSAGTTNYGYTF.

The chain couples TRBV20-1 to TRBJ1-2; D gene unclear. The CDR3 contains 10 residues. Between the trimmed V and J ends, which lost 0 bases and 9 bases, there was a span of 5 bases. CDR1 is DFQATT, CDR2 SNEGSKA, per germline (reference sequence). CDR3 DNA: TGCAGTGCTAGAGACACAAGCTACACCTTC. Its translation: CSARDTSYTF.

The sample holds a few counts of this clone. The chain carries TRBV6-5 and TRBJ2-1; possibly TRBD1 for D (5 bases). The V and J ends lost 2 bases and 2 bases respectively, with 10 bases between them. Germline V lookup: CDR1 MNHEY, CDR2 SVGAGI. The CDR3 covers 15 residues. This CDR3 reads CASSYTREPYNEQFF. Here the CDR3 DNA reads TGTGCCAGCAGTTACACCAGGGAACCCTACAATGAGCAGTTCTTC.

V is TRBV4-2 and J is TRBJ2-1; 7 bases agree with TRBD1. V dropped 0 bases and J dropped 0; count of bases not matched to a gene: 11. This CDR3 has 19 amino acids. The germline gives CDR1 LGHNA, CDR2 YNFKEQ. The CDR3 reads CASSQDPARGRRSYNEQFF. The CDR3 DNA sequence: TGTGCCAGCAGCCAAGATCCCGCCAGGGGGAGACGCTCCTACAATGAGCAGTTCTTC.

This clone was recorded a few times. The chain has TRBV9 and TRBJ2-3; 7 positions agree with TRBD2. The CDR3 extends over 16 amino acids. The trim removed 1 base at V and 1 base at J, leaving 6 bases unmatched. Germline CDR1 and CDR2: SGDLS and YYNGEE. CDR3: CASSVPPAGGTDTQYF. CDR3 DNA: TGTGCCAGCAGCGTACCCCCCGCGGGGGGCACAGATACGCAGTATTTT.

This clone was detected only a few times. The chain joins TRBV9 to TRBJ1-2; D is ambiguous. There are 13 residues in the CDR3. Germline CDR1 SGDLS, CDR2 YYNGEE. Trimming stripped 3 bases from V and 7 bases from J, with 13 bases between. This CDR3 reads CASSARSSGGYTF. In nucleotides, the CDR3 is TGTGCCAGCAGCGCCAGAAGTTCGGGTGGCTACACCTTC.

The J gene is TRBJ1-2, the V gene TRBV7-2; TRBD1 agrees at 9 bases. Germline assignment: CDR1 SGHTA and CDR2 FQGNSA. The CDR3 is 15 residues long. Trimming cost V 5 bases and J 4 bases; bases outside gene matches: 8. The CDR3 nucleotides read TGTGCCAGCAGCACCACAGGGGGCGTCCGCTATGGCTACACCTTC. The encoded protein is CASSTTGGVRYGYTF.

The chain links TRBV5-1 to TRBJ2-5; possibly TRBD2 for D (6 bases). This CDR3 has 15 amino acids. V lost 1 base and J 0 bases, leaving 10 bases between the germline ends. CDR1 and CDR2 from the germline V gene are SGHRS and YFSETQ. The CDR3 loop reads CASSLFTGDQETQYF. The CDR3 DNA reads as TGCGCCAGCAGCTTGTTCACGGGGGACCAAGAGACCCAGTACTTC.

This chain uses TRBV30 with TRBJ2-7, with 9 bases matching TRBD1. Looked up from germline, CDR1 is GTSNPN and CDR2 is SVGIG (reference sequence). Germline trimming cut 2 bases from V and 2 bases from J; bases unmatched to any gene: 7. This CDR3 has 15 amino acids. The CDR3: CAWSQWDRVTYEQYF. DNA of the CDR3: TGTGCCTGGAGTCAATGGGACAGGGTTACCTACGAGCAGTACTTC.

This clone appeared a few times. The V gene is TRBV7-8, the J gene TRBJ1-2; no clear D. V lost 1 base to trimming and J lost 6 bases, with 15 bases between them. This CDR3 has 15 amino acids. CDR1 is SGHVS, CDR2 FQNEAQ, per germline. The CDR3 reads CASSLDYAPRHGYTF. CDR3 sequence (DNA): TGTGCCAGCAGCTTAGACTATGCCCCCCGTCATGGCTACACCTTC.

The chain uses TRBV10-3 and TRBJ2-7, with 7 bases fitting TRBD2. Germline CDR1 and CDR2: ENHRY and SYGVKD. There are 14 residues in the CDR3. After removal of 0 bases from V and 2 bases from J, the junction contained 1 base not matched to a gene. The chain's CDR3 is CAISESGTTYEQYF. CDR3 nucleotide sequence: TGTGCCATCAGTGAGTCCGGGACTACCTACGAGCAGTACTTC.

The chain employs TRBV23-1 and TRBJ2-4; TRBD2 matches at 9 bases. TRBV23-1 is recorded as an ORF, its role being uncertain. The CDR3 loop spans 15 amino acids. Unmatched junction bases numbered 9, after V lost 6 bases and J lost 6 bases. CDR3 amino acids: CASSQEGTSINIQYF. The DNA for the CDR3 is TGCGCCAGCAGCCAAGAAGGGACTAGCATAAACATTCAGTACTTC.